This T cell receptor (beta chain) was recovered during a study of OX40 agonist ivuxolimab in advanced cancers. Background on the study: Of mixed ages from 23 to 79 and averaging roughly 60 years, the group was 65% to 85% male. Overall study findings and caveats: Not determined was the antigen specificity of the expanded peripheral T cells.

Clones were sequenced by immunoSEQ multiplex PCR, and TCRdb holds only the in-frame ones, with some missing. Among around 83,000 clones listed, 88% were seen once. This CDR3 has 15 residues. V shed 2 bases and J shed 3 bases, with 10 bases lying between them. In germline, CDR1 is MNHEY, CDR2 SVGAGI. A history of autoimmune disease or systemic immunosuppression excluded patients. At baseline, cycle 4 day 1, and cycle 7 day 1, blood was sampled. With regard to this clone: Its antigen remains unidentified.

V usage is TRBV6-5 and J usage is TRBJ2-2; possible D gene TRBD1, 5 bases. The sequencing here drew on CD4+ or CD8+ T cells sorted from blood, taken in a trial of the OX40 agonist ivuxolimab. This receptor was identified in an adult with an advanced solid tumor such as melanoma, head and neck, liver or kidney cancer. In nucleotides, the CDR3 is TGTGCCAGCAGTTACGGGCAGGGTGACACCGGGGAGCTGTTTTTT. Translating gives CASSYGQGDTGELFF.